These T cell receptor beta chains were read from a single sample in a study of cytomegalovirus exposure and HLA in healthy donors. The repertoire was sequenced with immunoSEQ multiplex PCR; TCRdb's copy has only in-frame clones and lacks some. Among around 170,000 clones, over 75% were seen once, and the ten largest hold more than 0.45%. The sequenced sample consisted of PBMCs. These receptors originate from a woman in her forties or fifties in good health and CMV-seronegative. The CDR3 runs from the conserved cysteine through the conserved F or W. D genes are given only for firm matches. Not all rows give a size; the values are once, few, many and, for expanded clones, a class.

size,J,D,V,CDR3,DNA
NA,TRBJ1-2,NA,TRBV4-1,CASSQDLVQGKGGGYTF,TGCGCCAGCAGCCAAGATCTAGTCCAGGGCAAAGGCGGTGGCTACACCTTC
few,TRBJ2-2,NA,TRBV7-9,CASSLASNRRSNTGELFF,TGTGCCAGCAGCTTAGCTTCGAACAGGCGATCGAACACCGGGGAGCTGTTTTTT
NA,TRBJ1-6,TRBD1,TRBV27,CASSFGDRRRSPLHF,TGTGCCAGCAGTTTTGGGGACAGGAGGAGGTCACCCCTCCACTTT
NA,TRBJ1-1,NA,TRBV5-1,CASSLQGNAHMNTEAFF,TGCGCCAGCAGCTTGCAGGGTAACGCTCACATGAACACTGAAGCTTTCTTT
NA,TRBJ2-7,NA,TRBV6-6,CASSYSRGGKKLEQYF,TGTGCCAGCAGTTACTCGAGGGGGGGAAAAAAACTCGAGCAGTACTTC
NA,TRBJ2-1,TRBD2,TRBV7-9,CASSRTSGRFPYNEQFF,TGTGCCAGCAGTCGGACTAGCGGGAGATTCCCCTACAATGAGCAGTTCTTC
NA,TRBJ1-1,NA,TRBV10-2,CASSEAGSYTEAFF,TGCGCCAGCAGTGAGGCGGGGAGCTACACTGAAGCTTTCTTT
once,TRBJ1-3,NA,TRBV29-1,CSVVGTRAMGNTIYF,TGCAGCGTTGTAGGGACACGGGCGATGGGAAACACCATATATTTT
NA,TRBJ2-7,NA,TRBV5-4,CASSWGNVGQGFSYEQYF,TGTGCCAGCAGCTGGGGGAATGTTGGTCAGGGGTTTTCCTACGAGCAGTACTTC
NA,TRBJ1-3,NA,TRBV6-5,CASSFTGSGNTIYF,TGTGCCAGCAGTTTCACAGGGTCCGGAAACACCATATATTTT
NA,TRBJ1-1,NA,TRBV9,CASSPPTWSMNTEAFF,TGTGCCAGCAGCCCCCCTACTTGGAGCATGAACACTGAAGCTTTCTTT
few,TRBJ1-2,NA,TRBV7-3,CASSLPGAHGYTF,TGTGCCAGCAGCTTACCAGGGGCCCATGGCTACACCTTC
NA,TRBJ1-2,TRBD1,TRBV2,CASSVSGQGISYTF,TGTGCCAGCAGTGTATCGGGACAGGGGATTAGCTACACCTTC
NA,TRBJ2-2,NA,TRBV10-3,CAIRSSVPGELFF,TGTGCCATCAGGTCTAGCGTCCCCGGGGAGCTGTTTTTT
NA,TRBJ1-2,TRBD1,TRBV5-4,CASSPRGDRVFYGYTF,TGTGCCAGCAGTCCGAGGGGGGACAGGGTGTTTTATGGCTACACCTTC
NA,TRBJ2-7,NA,TRBV11-1,CASSSQWGQQIEQYF,TGTGCCAGCAGCTCCCAGTGGGGACAACAGATCGAGCAGTACTTC
NA,TRBJ2-3,NA,TRBV7-8,CASSLARGLRTDTQYF,TGTGCCAGCAGCTTAGCGCGGGGCCTGAGGACAGATACGCAGTATTTT
NA,TRBJ1-1,NA,TRBV29-1,CSVEMGSGRTEAFF,TGCAGCGTTGAAATGGGATCGGGGAGGACTGAAGCTTTCTTT
NA,TRBJ1-1,NA,TRBV12-2,CASRLAATYARHTEAFF,TGTGCAAGTCGCTTAGCGGCGACCTACGCTAGGCACACTGAAGCTTTCTTT
NA,TRBJ1-1,NA,TRBV28,CASSQAHREGTEAFF,TGTGCCAGCAGTCAAGCACATAGGGAGGGCACTGAAGCTTTCTTT
NA,TRBJ2-7,NA,TRBV21-1,CASSNVGATYEQYF,TGTGCCAGCAGCAACGTGGGGGCCACTTACGAGCAGTACTTC
once,TRBJ2-5,NA,TRBV7-9,CASSLSPVIRLQETQYF,TGTGCCAGCAGCTTATCCCCCGTAATTCGTCTCCAAGAGACCCAGTACTTC
NA,TRBJ2-5,TRBD1,TRBV9,CASSALTGATETQYF,TGTGCCAGCAGCGCCCTGACAGGGGCGACAGAGACCCAGTACTTC
few,TRBJ1-2,NA,TRBV6-6,CASSYTDRSNYGYTF,TGTGCCAGCAGTTACACTGACAGGAGCAACTATGGCTACACCTTC
NA,TRBJ2-5,NA,TRBV9,CASSVSPRPGETQYF,TGTGCCAGCAGCGTTTCCCCTCGGCCGGGGGAGACCCAGTACTTC
once,TRBJ2-3,TRBD1,TRBV6-4,CATSDRVADTQYF,TGTGCCACCTCGGACAGGGTCGCAGATACGCAGTATTTT
NA,TRBJ1-5,NA,TRBV7-2,CASSLSGHSNQPQHF,TGTGCCAGCAGCTTATCAGGGCATAGCAATCAGCCCCAGCATTTT
NA,TRBJ1-6,NA,TRBV6-5,CATQEGGRGSPLHF,TGTGCCACCCAAGAAGGGGGGAGGGGTTCACCCCTCCACTTT
NA,TRBJ2-2,NA,TRBV28,CASSSIGVLVSGELFF,TGTGCCAGCAGTTCGATAGGGGTTCTTGTTTCCGGGGAGCTGTTTTTT
NA,TRBJ2-6,NA,TRBV9,CASSLTGSGANVLTF,TGTGCCAGCAGCTTAACAGGGTCTGGGGCCAACGTCCTGACTTTC
once,TRBJ1-2,TRBD1,TRBV7-2,CASSRDRDYGYTF,TGTGCCAGCAGCCGGGACAGGGACTATGGCTACACCTTC
NA,TRBJ2-5,NA,TRBV30,CAWSVTFQETQYF,TGTGCCTGGAGTGTAACTTTCCAAGAGACCCAGTACTTC
few,TRBJ2-1,NA,TRBV27,CASSFGGNEQFF,TGTGCCAGCAGTTTCGGAGGGAATGAGCAGTTCTTC
NA,TRBJ2-1,TRBD2,TRBV4-3,CASSVGAGDEQFF,TGCGCCAGCAGCGTGGGAGCGGGGGATGAGCAGTTCTTC
NA,TRBJ1-2,TRBD1,TRBV7-2,CASSRDRGNYGYTF,TGTGCCAGCAGCCGAGACAGGGGTAACTATGGCTACACCTTC
NA,TRBJ1-2,NA,TRBV9,CASSADRYYGYTF,TGTGCCAGCAGCGCCGACAGATACTATGGCTACACCTTC
NA,TRBJ1-3,NA,TRBV4-3,CASSQGDSASGNTIYF,TGCGCCAGCAGCCAGGGTGACAGTGCCTCTGGAAACACCATATATTTT
once,TRBJ2-1,NA,TRBV29-1,CSALTRGQFF,TGCAGCGCCCTAACCCGGGGGCAGTTCTTC
NA,TRBJ2-7,NA,TRBV7-2,CASSLGRNYEQYF,TGTGCCAGCAGCTTAGGGAGGAACTACGAGCAGTACTTC
NA,TRBJ1-1,NA,TRBV29-1,CSASDRGRGRSEAFF,TGCAGCGCCTCGGACCGTGGGAGGGGTAGGTCTGAAGCTTTCTTT
NA,TRBJ1-1,NA,TRBV5-4,CASSLDSHTEAFF,TGTGCCAGCAGCTTGGACAGCCACACTGAAGCTTTCTTT
once,TRBJ1-3,NA,TRBV7-9,CASTTGGVGGNTIYF,TGTGCCAGCACGACTGGGGGGGTAGGGGGAAACACCATATATTTT
NA,TRBJ2-7,TRBD1,TRBV19,CASGPGQGAYEQYF,TGTGCCAGTGGACCGGGACAGGGGGCCTACGAGCAGTACTTC
NA,TRBJ2-7,NA,TRBV6-5,CASQDTYEQYF,TGTGCCAGCCAGGATACCTACGAGCAGTACTTC
NA,TRBJ1-1,NA,TRBV28,CASSLNRVRYTEAFF,TGTGCCAGCAGTCTAAACAGGGTTAGGTACACTGAAGCTTTCTTT
NA,TRBJ1-6,NA,TRBV7-8,CASSAIDTDSYNSPLHF,TGTGCCAGCAGCGCCATCGACACCGACTCCTATAATTCACCCCTCCACTTT
NA,TRBJ2-1,NA,TRBV7-2,CASSSTWSNEQFF,TGTGCCAGCAGCTCCACATGGAGCAATGAGCAGTTCTTC
NA,TRBJ1-2,NA,TRBV7-9,CASSSTQGYYGYTF,TGTGCCAGCAGTTCTACCCAGGGTTACTATGGCTACACCTTC
NA,TRBJ2-7,TRBD2,TRBV19,CASTPTSSLYEQYF,TGTGCCAGTACCCCGACTAGCAGCCTCTACGAGCAGTACTTC